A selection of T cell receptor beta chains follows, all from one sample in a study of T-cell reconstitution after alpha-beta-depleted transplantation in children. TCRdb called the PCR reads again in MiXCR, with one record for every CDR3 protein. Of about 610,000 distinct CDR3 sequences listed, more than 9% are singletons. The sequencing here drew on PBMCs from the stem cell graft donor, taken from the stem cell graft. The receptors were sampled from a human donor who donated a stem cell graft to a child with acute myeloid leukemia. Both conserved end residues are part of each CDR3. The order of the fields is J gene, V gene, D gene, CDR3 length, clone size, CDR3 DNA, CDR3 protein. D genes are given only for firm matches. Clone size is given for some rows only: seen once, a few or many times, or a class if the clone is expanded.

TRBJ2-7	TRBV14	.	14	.	TGTGCCAGCAGCCAAGGGCTGGTCTCCTACGAGCAGTACTTC	CASSQGLVSYEQYF
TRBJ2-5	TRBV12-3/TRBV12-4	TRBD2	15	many	TGTGCCAGCAGTTTGCCTAGCGGGGCTTGGGAGACCCAGTACTTC	CASSLPSGAWETQYF
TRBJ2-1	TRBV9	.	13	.	TGTGCCAGCAGCGTAGACAGGACCCATGAGCAGTTCTTC	CASSVDRTHEQFF
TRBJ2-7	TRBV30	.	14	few	TGTGCCTATAGGGGACTTGGGAGCTCCTACGAGCAGTACTTC	CAYRGLGSSYEQYF
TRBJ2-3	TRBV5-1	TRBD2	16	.	TGCGCCAGCAGCTTGGCCGGGGGACTAGCCGTGGATACGCAGTATTTT	CASSLAGGLAVDTQYF
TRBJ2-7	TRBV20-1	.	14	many	TGCAGTGCTAGAGATCACAGGGATACTTCCGAGCAGTACTTC	CSARDHRDTSEQYF
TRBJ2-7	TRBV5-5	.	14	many	TGTGCCAGCAGCCCTGGAAGCGGCTCCTACGAGCAGTACTTC	CASSPGSGSYEQYF
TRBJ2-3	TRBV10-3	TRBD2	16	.	TGTGCCATCAGTGAGTGGCGCGGGAGGGTTGTAGATACGCAGTATTTT	CAISEWRGRVVDTQYF
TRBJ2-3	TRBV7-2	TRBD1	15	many	TGTGCCAGCAGCTTAAGCGGACAGGGCGGGGATACGCAGTATTTT	CASSLSGQGGDTQYF
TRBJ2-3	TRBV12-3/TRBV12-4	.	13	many	TGTGCCAGCAGTTCCCAGGTCGCAGATACGCAGTATTTT	CASSSQVADTQYF
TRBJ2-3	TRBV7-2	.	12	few	TGTGCCAGCGGTCAGATTCGCAGGACGCAGTATTTT	CASGQIRRTQYF
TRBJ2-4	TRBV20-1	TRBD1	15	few	TGCAGTGCCCGGACAGGAAGTTATTACAAAAACATTCAGTACTTC	CSARTGSYYKNIQYF
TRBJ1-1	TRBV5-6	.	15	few	TGTGCCAGCAGCGCCTACAGTACGTTGAACACTGAAGCTTTCTTT	CASSAYSTLNTEAFF
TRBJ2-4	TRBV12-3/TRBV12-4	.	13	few	TGTGCCAGCAGTTTGGCAGGGGTGCCCATTCAGTACTTC	CASSLAGVPIQYF
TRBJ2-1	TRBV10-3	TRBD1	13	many	TGTGCCATCGGCCGGGACAGGGGCAATGAGCAGTTCTTC	CAIGRDRGNEQFF
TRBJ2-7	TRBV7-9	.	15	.	TGTGCCAGCAGCTTAAGTGACTTTAGTAGGTCCGAGCAGTACTTC	CASSLSDFSRSEQYF
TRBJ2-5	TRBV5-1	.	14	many	TGCGCCAGCAGCTTGAACAGGGCGGTAGAGACCCAGTACTTC	CASSLNRAVETQYF
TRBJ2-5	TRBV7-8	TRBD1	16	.	TGTGCCAGCAGCCCATGGACAGGGGGCGGAAGAGAGACCCAGTACTTC	CASSPWTGGGRETQYF
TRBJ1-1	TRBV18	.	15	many	TGTGCCAGCTCCCCAATAACGGGAGAAAACACTGAAGCTTTCTTT	CASSPITGENTEAFF
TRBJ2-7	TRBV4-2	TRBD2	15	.	TGTGCCAGCAGCCAAGGGAGGCTAGCGGGAGTCGAGCAGTACTTC	CASSQGRLAGVEQYF
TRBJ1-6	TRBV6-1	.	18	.	TGTGCCAGCAGAACCGCCGGGGGAGGAGGCTCCTATAATTCACCCCTCCACTTT	CASRTAGGGGSYNSPLHF
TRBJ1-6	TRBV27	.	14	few	TGTGCCAGCAGTTTCCGGGACAATAATTCACCCCTCCACTTT	CASSFRDNNSPLHF
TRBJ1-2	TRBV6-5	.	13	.	TGTGCCAGTAAGAATAACGGAGTCTATGGCTACACCTTC	CASKNNGVYGYTF
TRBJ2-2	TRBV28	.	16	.	TGTGCCAGCAGTTCCTCGGGGCTCACTCTCACCGGGGAGCTGTTTTTT	CASSSSGLTLTGELFF
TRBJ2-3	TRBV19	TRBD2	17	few	TGTGCCAGTAGTATAGGGGGAGCGGGAGGGCCGGCAGATACGCAGTATTTT	CASSIGGAGGPADTQYF
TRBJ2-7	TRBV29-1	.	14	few	TGCAGCGTTGAAGATACCGCCTCGAAAAAAGGCCAGTACTTC	CSVEDTASKKGQYF
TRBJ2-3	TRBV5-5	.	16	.	TGTGCCAGCAGCTTGAAGGGCGGGCCCCTGATAGATACGCAGTATTTT	CASSLKGGPLIDTQYF
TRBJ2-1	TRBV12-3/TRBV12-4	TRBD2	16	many	TGTGCCAGCAGTTTACGCGGGAGGACCTCCCACGGTGAGCAGTTCTTC	CASSLRGRTSHGEQFF
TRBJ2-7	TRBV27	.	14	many	TGTGCCAGCAGTTTGGGTCTCGGGTCCGGCGAGCAGTACTTC	CASSLGLGSGEQYF
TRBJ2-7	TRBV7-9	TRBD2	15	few	TGTGCCAGCAGCTTAGGAGTTAGCGGGACCGACGAGCAGTACTTC	CASSLGVSGTDEQYF